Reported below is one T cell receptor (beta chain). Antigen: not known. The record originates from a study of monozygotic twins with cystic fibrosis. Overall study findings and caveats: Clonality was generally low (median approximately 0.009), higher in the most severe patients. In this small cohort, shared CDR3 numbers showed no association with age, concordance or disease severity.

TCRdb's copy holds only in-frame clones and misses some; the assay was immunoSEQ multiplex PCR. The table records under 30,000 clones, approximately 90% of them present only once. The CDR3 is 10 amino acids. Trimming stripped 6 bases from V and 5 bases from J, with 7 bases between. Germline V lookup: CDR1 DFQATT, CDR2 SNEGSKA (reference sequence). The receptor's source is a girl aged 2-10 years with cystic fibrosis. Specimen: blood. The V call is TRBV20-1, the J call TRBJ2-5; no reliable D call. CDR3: CSAPRETQYF. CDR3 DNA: TGCAGTGCACCGAGGGAGACCCAGTACTTC.